Below, 19 T cell receptor beta chains from the same sample are listed, as sequenced in a study of blood T cells in healthy people across ages. PCR was performed a second time for about 6 to 11 cycles using a sample-barcoded 5' primer and a J-beta primer mix. One entry per CDR3 protein, called by TCRdb with MiXCR from the 5' RACE reads. The repertoire holds over 1.5 million distinct CDR3 sequences, with approximately 50% as singletons. Sequencing was performed on blood. The receptors shown here come from a woman between 40 and 55 years old in good health.

The V call is TRBV9, the J call TRBJ2-2; 11 bases match TRBD2. The CDR3 is made up of 15 amino acids. CDR1 and CDR2 from the germline V gene are SGDLS and YYNGEE. Trimming at V came to 3 bases and at J to 6 bases, leaving 4 bases not matched to a gene. The CDR3 bases are TGTGCCAGCAGCGCCCCTAGCGGGGGGCCCGGGGAGCTGTTTTTT. Its translation is CASSAPSGGPGELFF.

The V and J genes are TRBV27 and TRBJ2-3; the D is unclear. The CDR3 contains 13 residues. V was trimmed by 5 bases and J by 8 bases, leaving 14 bases between them. CDR1 MNHEY and CDR2 SMNVEV come from the germline V gene (reference sequence). This chain's CDR3 is CASSGMVPGTQYF. CDR3 DNA sequence: TGTGCCAGCAGTGGGATGGTGCCGGGTACGCAGTATTTT.

This clonotype was detected a few times. This chain uses TRBV4-2 with TRBJ2-4; 7 nucleotides line up with TRBD2. The DNA end is more similar to TRBJ2-7, so the J call may be wrong. The CDR3 sequence is 16 residues long. CDR1 and CDR2 (germline): LGHNA, YNFKEQ. As DNA, the CDR3 is TGTGCCAGCAGCCAAGGGTCAAGCGGGGTGGTTTACGAGCAGTACTTC. This sequence encodes CASSQGSSGVVYEQYF.

The J gene is TRBJ2-1, the V gene TRBV4-1, with D possibly TRBD2 on 5 matching bases. This CDR3 comprises 16 residues. Germline V gene data show CDR1 as MGHRA and CDR2 as YSYEKL. Trimming cost V 1 base and J 3 bases, with 13 bases left between them. CDR3 bases: TGCGCCAGCAGCCAAGCGAGGACTCGCGGCTACAATGAGCAGTTCTTC. It codes for CASSQARTRGYNEQFF.

The rearrangement uses TRBV4-2 and TRBJ2-5, with 7 bases aligning to TRBD2. Germline CDR1 is LGHNA and CDR2 is YNFKEQ. With 1 base clipped from V and 5 bases from J, the junction kept 16 bases outside the gene matches. This CDR3 is 18 amino acids long. CDR3 in amino acids: CASSQGTTVSGVEETQYF. The DNA for the CDR3 is TGTGCCAGCAGCCAAGGCACGACCGTGAGCGGGGTTGAGGAGACCCAGTACTTC.

The genes are TRBV2 and TRBJ2-1; D remains ambiguous. Looked up from germline, CDR1 is SNHLY and CDR2 is FYNNEI. The CDR3 has 15 amino acids. Trimming removed 3 bases at V and 6 bases at J, with 15 bases between. This CDR3 reads CASSDLVPGVNEQFF. CDR3 DNA: TGTGCCAGCAGTGATTTGGTACCTGGTGTCAATGAGCAGTTCTTC.

This chain joins TRBV6-6 and TRBJ2-7, with D perhaps TRBD2 (5 bases). The CDR3 has 16 residues. Trimming took 0 bases from V and 5 from J, leaving 17 bases between them. Germline CDR1 is MNHNY and CDR2 is SVGAGI (reference sequence). The CDR3 here is CASSYSSSGGLDEQYF. The CDR3 DNA sequence: TGTGCCAGCAGTTACTCTTCCAGCGGCGGTCTTGACGAGCAGTACTTC.

This sequence joins TRBV5-1 and TRBJ2-7; possible D gene TRBD1, 6 bases. The CDR3 is 20 residues long. V was cut by 5 bases and J by 3 bases, with 33 bases left in between. Germline assignment: CDR1 SGHRS and CDR2 YFSETQ. The CDR3 protein is CASRRFSTEGQSINIYEQYF. The CDR3 DNA reads TGCGCCAGCAGGAGGTTTTCGACCGAAGGACAGTCCATAAACATCTACGAGCAGTACTTC.

This chain joins TRBV13 and TRBJ2-7; 7 bases are a match to TRBD1. The CDR3 has 16 amino acids. J lost 0 bases, V lost 5 bases, and 10 bases had no gene match. Germline loops: CDR1 PRHDT, CDR2 FYEKMQ (reference sequence). CDR3 sequence: CASSTRGGPLSYEQYF. The CDR3 DNA sequence: TGTGCCAGCAGCACCCGAGGGGGCCCCCTCTCCTACGAGCAGTACTTC.

Comments on this clonotype: An end of the junction does not agree with germline; a read error may underlie this. The rearrangement links TRBV7-2 to TRBJ2-3, with TRBD2 matching over 7 bases. The germline gives CDR1 SGHTA, CDR2 FQGNSA. The CDR3 contains 15 residues. CDR3 bases: TGTGCCAGCAGCCCAACGGGGGGACGCACAGATATGCAGTATTTT. Translated: CASSPTGGRTDMQYF. The full variable domain, with the rest looked up from reference TRBV7-2 and TRBJ2-3, is GAGVSQSPSNKVTEKGKDVELRCDPISGHTALYWYRQSLGQGLEFLIYFQGNSAPDKSGLPSDRFSAERTGGSVSTLTIQRTQQEDSAVYLCASSPTGGRTDMQYFGPGTRLTVL.

V and J are TRBV4-2 and TRBJ2-1; 9 bases match TRBD2. Trimming at V came to 8 bases and at J to 9 bases, leaving 11 bases not matched to a gene. CDR1 is LGHNA, CDR2 YNFKEQ, per germline. The CDR3 spans 14 residues. The CDR3, as DNA: TGTGCCAGCCGTAGCGGGGGAATATTTGGTGAGCAGTTCTTC. Its translation is CASRSGGIFGEQFF.

This chain links TRBV7-2 with TRBJ2-1; no firm D call. V dropped 1 base and J dropped 7 bases, with 11 bases sitting between them. The CDR3 runs to 14 residues. Germline V lookup: CDR1 SGHTA, CDR2 FQGNSA. In DNA, the CDR3 is TGTGCCAGCAGCTTAGTGGTACAAAAAAATGAGCAGTTCTTC. This encodes CASSLVVQKNEQFF.

The chain is built from TRBV4-1 and TRBJ1-2; 8 bases align to TRBD1. This CDR3 contains 13 residues. Trimming removed 3 bases from V and 8 bases from J; junction bases left unmatched: 5. Germline V gene lookup returns CDR1 MGHRA and CDR2 YSYEKL. CDR3 region: CASSQDRAVGYTF. CDR3 DNA sequence: TGCGCCAGCAGCCAGGACAGGGCGGTCGGCTACACCTTC.

This clonotype was picked up a small number of times. The V call is TRBV28, the J call TRBJ2-5, with 8 bases identical to TRBD2. CDR1 and CDR2 (germline): MDHEN, SYDVKM. There are 16 residues in the CDR3. J gave up 5 bases and V 7 bases, and 15 bases lay outside the gene matches. CDR3 in amino acids: CASTTHFGGDAETQYF. The CDR3 DNA sequence: TGTGCCAGCACCACTCACTTCGGGGGGGATGCGGAGACCCAGTACTTC.

CDR3 nucleotide sequence: TGTGCCAGCAGTTTGTCGGCAGGAGAGCTGAACACTGAAGCTTTCTTT. Encoded protein: CASSLSAGELNTEAFF. This chain links TRBV27 with TRBJ1-1; D is uncertain. Germline CDR1 reads MNHEY; CDR2 reads SMNVEV (reference sequence). The CDR3 runs 16 residues. V gave up 3 bases and J gave up 0 bases, with 14 bases separating them.

This chain joins TRBV7-3 and TRBJ2-3, with TRBD1 matching over 10 bases. The CDR3 consists of 15 residues. Germline V lookup: CDR1 SGHTA, CDR2 FQGTGA. J lost 2 bases, V lost 6 bases, and 5 bases had no gene match. The CDR3 DNA follows: TGTGCCAGCAGTTCGACAGGGGGCCCCACAGATACGCAGTATTTT. This translates into CASSSTGGPTDTQYF.

The CDR3 spells CASSYSIGNTQYF. CDR3 DNA sequence: TGTGCCAGCAGTTACTCCATTGGGAATACGCAGTATTTT. The chain couples TRBV6-2 or TRBV6-3 to TRBJ2-3; D is unresolved. The V end lost 0 bases, the J end lost 7 bases, and 8 bases lay between the germline ends. CDR1 is MNHEY and CDR2 is SVGEGT in the germline V gene. This CDR3 region has 13 residues.

In this sample, this clonotype turned up once. The chain carries TRBV29-1 and TRBJ1-2; unclear D gene. V shed 4 bases and J shed 6 bases, with 15 bases lying between them. This CDR3 is 13 amino acids long. Germline V lookup: CDR1 SQVTM, CDR2 ANQGSEA. The CDR3 DNA follows: TGCAGCGTTGTCAGGTTAGGGCGCAATGGCTACACCTTC. Translation: CSVVRLGRNGYTF.

This chain connects TRBV6-2 or TRBV6-3 to TRBJ1-2; D ambiguous. The CDR3 spans 12 residues. Germline V CDR1 and CDR2: MNHEY, SVGEGT. Trimming removed 7 bases at V and 3 bases at J, with 9 bases between. In nucleotides, the CDR3 is TGTGCCAGCACCCTCCGGGACTATGGCTACACCTTC. Protein sequence: CASTLRDYGYTF.